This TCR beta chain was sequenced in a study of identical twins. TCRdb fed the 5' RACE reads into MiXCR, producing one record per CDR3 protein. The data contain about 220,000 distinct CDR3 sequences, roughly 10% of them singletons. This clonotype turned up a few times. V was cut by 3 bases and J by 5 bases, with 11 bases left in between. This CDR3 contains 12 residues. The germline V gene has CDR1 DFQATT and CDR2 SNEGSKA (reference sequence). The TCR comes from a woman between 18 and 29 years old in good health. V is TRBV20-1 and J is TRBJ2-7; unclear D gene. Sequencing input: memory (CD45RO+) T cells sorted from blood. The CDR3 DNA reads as TGCAGTGCTAGTACCGGGTCTAACGAGCAGTACTTC. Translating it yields CSASTGSNEQYF.